This TCR beta chain was sequenced in a study of PD-1 blockade in classical Hodgkin lymphoma. Between the trimmed V and J ends, which lost 7 bases and 2 bases, there was a span of 14 bases. Germline CDR1 and CDR2: MNHNY and SVGAGI (reference sequence). The CDR3 extends over 14 amino acids. Worth noting for this clone: Its specificity is unknown.

Only in-frame clones appear in the TCRdb table, and some are missing; sequencing was by immunoSEQ multiplex PCR. The sample records 43,000 or so clones, about three quarters being singletons. Time point indicated: cycle 4 day 1 (C4D1), after five to seven weeks of nivolumab. Each patient's relapse followed autologous stem cell transplantation, and brentuximab vedotin exposure varied. Complete response, partial response or progressive disease constituted the best response categories observed. Study observations and caveats: Exclusion removed patients who began nivolumab under 1 year after ASCT. Similar baseline diversity was found in complete responders and newly diagnosed patients. Healthy donors reportedly exceeded newly diagnosed patients in baseline TCR diversity.

The genes are TRBV6-6 and TRBJ1-1; unclear D gene. The source is a human donor with classical Hodgkin lymphoma. The sequencing used peripheral blood mononuclear cells (PBMCs), collected before the fourth cycle of nivolumab. The CDR3 DNA reads as TGTGCCAGCATCCGGAGTTCACCTAACACTGAAGCTTTCTTT. Translation: CASIRSSPNTEAFF.